The rows below give T cell receptor beta chains drawn from one sample of a study of naive CD8 T cells in extremely preterm neonates. Sequenced by immunoSEQ multiplex PCR; TCRdb stores in-frame clones only, minus some. The top ten clones hold approximately 0.49% of a sample with a few thousand clones, 95% to 98% of them seen once. The material sequenced was naive CD8+ T cells from cord blood. The receptors come from a newborn in good health. The CDR3 runs from the conserved cysteine through the conserved F or W. D genes are given only for firm matches. Clone sizes are given selectively: once, few, many, or a class where the clone is expanded.

>TRBV19|.|TRBJ1-1|.
TGTGCCAGTAGTCCCCGTGCTATGAACACTGAAGCTTTCTTT
CASSPRAMNTEAFF
>TRBV5-4|.|TRBJ1-2|.
TGTGCCAGCAGCGCCGACAGTAACTATGGCTACACCTTC
CASSADSNYGYTF
>TRBV27|.|TRBJ2-4|.
TGTGCCAGCAGTTTATCTTATGGGGACAAGGAAAACATTCAGTACTTC
CASSLSYGDKENIQYF
>TRBV9|TRBD2|TRBJ2-1|.
TGTGCCAGCAGCGTAGAGGGACTAGCGTTCGGGGGGAATGAGCAGTTCTTC
CASSVEGLAFGGNEQFF
>TRBV5-1|TRBD1|TRBJ2-3|.
TGCGCCAGCAGCTTGGGGGACAGGGGGCTCGATACGCAGTATTTT
CASSLGDRGLDTQYF
>TRBV19|.|TRBJ1-1|.
TGTGCCAGTAAGCGCCGGCATGAGAACACTGAAGCTTTCTTT
CASKRRHENTEAFF
>TRBV9|TRBD1|TRBJ1-6|.
TGTGCCAGCAGCGGCGAACAGGGGGGTAATTCACCCCTCCACTTT
CASSGEQGGNSPLHF
>TRBV7-9|.|TRBJ1-2|.
TGTGCCAGCAGCTTCCCCATGATTGGAACAGGGAGAGAATATGGCTACACCTTC
CASSFPMIGTGREYGYTF
>TRBV29-1|TRBD1|TRBJ1-2|.
TGCAGCGTTGAAGCGGGACAGGGTAGGGGGGGCTATGGCTACACCTTC
CSVEAGQGRGGYGYTF
>TRBV19|.|TRBJ1-2|.
TGTGCCAGTAGTATAGATCCCTTAACAGGGACCTTATACGGCTACACCTTC
CASSIDPLTGTLYGYTF
>TRBV7-9|.|TRBJ1-1|.
TGTGCCAGCAGCTTACAGTTGAACACTGAAGCTTTCTTT
CASSLQLNTEAFF
>TRBV28|TRBD1|TRBJ2-1|.
TGTGCCAGCAGTTTTGGTCGGACAGGGACTTTAAATGAGCAGTTCTTC
CASSFGRTGTLNEQFF
>TRBV25-1|.|TRBJ2-7|.
TGTGCCAGCAGTGTAAGTCGCGGGGCACGCTACGAGCAGTACTTC
CASSVSRGARYEQYF
>TRBV29-1|TRBD2|TRBJ2-2|.
TGCAGCGGCCGGGGGGGCCAGATCGGGGAGCTGTTTTTT
CSGRGGQIGELFF
>TRBV19|.|TRBJ1-5|.
TGTGCCAGTAGTATATATTTTGGGGAGGGAGGACAGCCCCAGCATTTT
CASSIYFGEGGQPQHF
>TRBV6-5|TRBD2|TRBJ2-7|.
TGTGCCAGCAGTTACAGCGGGACTCCTTACGAGCAGTACTTC
CASSYSGTPYEQYF
>TRBV27|TRBD1|TRBJ1-1|.
TGTGCCAGCAGTTTCCAACGGGACAGGGTTAACACTGAAGCTTTCTTT
CASSFQRDRVNTEAFF
>TRBV4-1|TRBD1|TRBJ2-7|once
TGCGCCAGCAGCCAAGATGGGACAGGGGTCTACGAGCAGTACTTC
CASSQDGTGVYEQYF
>TRBV30|TRBD2|TRBJ2-1|.
TGTGCCTTATGTTTACTAGCGGGGGCCTGCAATGAGCAGTTCTTC
CALCLLAGACNEQFF
>TRBV5-1|.|TRBJ1-4|.
TGCGCCAGCAGCTTGGGGCCAGGGAGGAATAAGAGAGCTAATGAAAAACTGTTTTTT
CASSLGPGRNKRANEKLFF
>TRBV19|.|TRBJ2-3|.
TGTGCCAGTAGTATCGGGGTTGGCACAGATACGCAGTATTTT
CASSIGVGTDTQYF
>TRBV27|TRBD1|TRBJ1-5|.
TGTGCCAGCAGTAGACAGGGCCCTAATCAGCCCCAGCATTTT
CASSRQGPNQPQHF
>TRBV19|.|TRBJ2-1|.
TGTGCCAGTAGTATCGGGTTCCCCTACAATGAGCAGTTCTTC
CASSIGFPYNEQFF
>TRBV5-3|TRBD1|TRBJ2-1|.
TGTGCCAGAAGGAGCCCCGGGACAGGGAGGGACAATGAGCAGTTCTTC
CARRSPGTGRDNEQFF
>TRBV5-4|TRBD1|TRBJ1-6|.
TGTGCCAGCGCACCGGGACAGGGCGGCGGACGGGATTCACCCCTCCACTTT
CASAPGQGGGRDSPLHF
>TRBV10-3|TRBD1|TRBJ2-7|.
TGTGCCATCAGTGTTCCGGGACAGGTCTACGAGCAGTACTTC
CAISVPGQVYEQYF
>TRBV19|TRBD2|TRBJ2-1|.
TGTGCCAGTAGTATCGTGTCGGGGGGTGAGCAGTTCTTC
CASSIVSGGEQFF
>TRBV27|.|TRBJ2-7|.
TGTGCCAGCAGTTTATACGCGGGACAGTTTCTCTCCTACGAGCAGTACTTC
CASSLYAGQFLSYEQYF
>TRBV29-1|TRBD1|TRBJ1-4|.
TGCAGCGTCGGGCAGGGGGCAACTAATGAAAAACTGTTTTTT
CSVGQGATNEKLFF
>TRBV5-6|.|TRBJ1-1|.
TGTGCCAGCAGCTTCTTGAACACTGAAGCTTTCTTT
CASSFLNTEAFF
>TRBV19|.|TRBJ1-2|.
TGTGCCAGTAGTATAGATCTCCTTGGGGCCTATGGCTACACCTTC
CASSIDLLGAYGYTF
>TRBV27|.|TRBJ2-5|.
TGTGCCAGCAGGGTCCGACGGGGAGAGACCCAGTACTTC
CASRVRRGETQYF
>TRBV7-8|.|TRBJ1-1|.
TGTGCCAGCCAGGGACACCCGAACACTGAAGCTTTCTTT
CASQGHPNTEAFF
>TRBV6-5|TRBD2|TRBJ2-2|once
TGTGCCAGCAGTAGCGGGGGGAACACCGGGGAGCTGTTTTTT
CASSSGGNTGELFF
>TRBV4-3|TRBD1|TRBJ2-7|.
TGCGCCAGCAGCCCGGGGACAGGAACTTACGAGCAGTACTTC
CASSPGTGTYEQYF
>TRBV10-3|.|TRBJ1-2|.
TGTGCCACCCGGGGGGGGGCTTATGGCTACACCTTC
CATRGGAYGYTF
>TRBV30|TRBD1|TRBJ1-2|.
TGTGCCTGGAGTACGGGACAGGGGGGGTATGGCTACACCTTC
CAWSTGQGGYGYTF
>TRBV30|.|TRBJ2-1|.
TGTGCCTGGAAACTAGGAAACACCTACAATGAGCAGTTCTTC
CAWKLGNTYNEQFF
>TRBV6-5|TRBD1|TRBJ2-1|.
TGTGCCAGCAGCCCTGGGACAGGGAACTACAATGAGCAGTTCTTC
CASSPGTGNYNEQFF
>TRBV10-2|.|TRBJ1-2|.
TGCGCCAGCAGTGAATTGACCCCGACAGGTATCTCCTATGGCTACACCTTC
CASSELTPTGISYGYTF
>TRBV12-5|.|TRBJ1-5|.
TGTGCTAGTGGCCCCGAGATGGGGGGTCAGCCCCAGCATTTT
CASGPEMGGQPQHF
>TRBV7-2|TRBD2|TRBJ2-1|.
TGTGCCAGCAGCTTAGCGCAAGGGACTAGCGGGGGCCACAATGAGCAGTTCTTC
CASSLAQGTSGGHNEQFF
>TRBV5-4|TRBD1|TRBJ2-3|few
TGTGCCAGCAGCTTGGGACAGGGGTTGGGGGATACGCAGTATTTT
CASSLGQGLGDTQYF
>TRBV7-3|.|TRBJ2-5|.
TGTGCCAGCAGCTCGGGGGGCGGACAAGAGACCCAGTACTTC
CASSSGGGQETQYF
>TRBV6-1|TRBD1|TRBJ1-2|.
TGTGCCAGCAGAGGGACAGGAGTTGGCTACACCTTC
CASRGTGVGYTF
>TRBV4-3|TRBD2|TRBJ2-3|.
TGCGCCAGCAGCCAAGGCGGGGGAGATACGCAGTATTTT
CASSQGGGDTQYF
>TRBV30|TRBD2|TRBJ2-3|.
TGTGCCTGGAGGGGGGGGAGCACAGATACGCAGTATTTT
CAWRGGSTDTQYF
>TRBV28|TRBD1|TRBJ1-2|.
TGTGCCAGCAGGCCCCCCTGGGACAGGGGCAACTATGGCTACACCTTC
CASRPPWDRGNYGYTF
>TRBV5-1|TRBD1|TRBJ2-5|.
TGCGCCAGCAGCTTGCCACCTACCGGGACAGCTCAAGAGACCCAGTACTTC
CASSLPPTGTAQETQYF
>TRBV6-5|.|TRBJ2-7|.
TGTGCCAGCAGTTACGCCGGGACAACCAGCTCCTACGAGCAGTACTTC
CASSYAGTTSSYEQYF
>TRBV19|TRBD2|TRBJ2-2|.
TGTGCCAGTAACCCCGGGGGGGCCGGGGAGCTGTTTTTT
CASNPGGAGELFF
>TRBV28|.|TRBJ1-6|.
TGTGCCAGCAGTTTAGCGCCGTATAATTCACCCCTCCACTTT
CASSLAPYNSPLHF
>TRBV15|TRBD2|TRBJ2-3|.
TGTGCCACCAGCAGAGATCGAGTGGGACTAGCGGGGGAGATCAGCACAGATACGCAGTATTTT
CATSRDRVGLAGEISTDTQYF
>TRBV27|TRBD2|TRBJ2-3|few
TGTGCCAGCAGTTTAGCGGGGGTGATAAATACGCAGTATTTT
CASSLAGVINTQYF
>TRBV4-1|.|TRBJ2-3|.
TGCGCCAGTACTCAGAGGGTGGCAGATACGCAGTATTTT
CASTQRVADTQYF
>TRBV5-1|TRBD1|TRBJ1-1|.
TGCGCCAGCAGCTCTGGGACAGGGGCGGATGAAGCTTTCTTT
CASSSGTGADEAFF
>TRBV5-1|TRBD1|TRBJ2-7|.
TGCGCCAGCAGTCTCGACAGGGGCTACGAGCAGTACTTC
CASSLDRGYEQYF
>TRBV25-1|.|TRBJ2-3|.
TGTGCCAGCAGTGAATGGACTAGCACAGATACGCAGTATTTT
CASSEWTSTDTQYF
>TRBV6-5|.|TRBJ1-1|.
TGTGCCAGCATGAACAGGGTAGGAAACACTGAAGCTTTCTTT
CASMNRVGNTEAFF